The 27 T cell receptor beta chains listed next were all sequenced from one sample in a study of blood T cells in healthy people across ages. With a J-beta primer mix and a sample-barcoded 5' primer, a second PCR ran roughly 7 to 11 cycles. TCRdb used MiXCR to reprocess the 5' RACE reads, holding one entry per CDR3 protein. This sample has some 800,000 distinct CDR3 sequences, with roughly 44% found just once. Sequencing was carried out using blood. Source of these receptors: a man in his 60s in good health.

This clonotype was observed a handful of times. The V and J genes are TRBV5-1 and TRBJ2-5; a weak D match, TRBD2 (5 bases). This CDR3 is built from 15 residues. Per the germline V gene, CDR1 is SGHRS and CDR2 is YFSETQ. Trimming shortened V by 4 bases and J by 3 bases, and 16 bases separated the two germline ends. CDR3 sequence reads: CASSVTSYTKETQYF. CDR3 nucleotide sequence: TGCGCCAGCAGCGTCACTAGTTACACCAAAGAGACCCAGTACTTC.

This clonotype appeared a few times. The chain carries TRBV4-3 and TRBJ1-4; 8 bases align to TRBD1. The V segment lost 0 bases and the J segment 6 bases; nucleotides outside the gene matches: 6. The CDR3 consists of 16 residues. The germline CDR1 and CDR2 sequences are LGHNA and YSLEER. The CDR3 spells CASSQERQGADEKLFF. CDR3 sequence (DNA): TGCGCCAGCAGCCAAGAGCGGCAGGGGGCGGATGAAAAACTGTTTTTT.

The chain combines TRBV3-1 with TRBJ2-7; 7 nucleotides match TRBD2. Per germline, CDR1 LGHDT and CDR2 YNNKEL (reference sequence). Unmatched junction bases numbered 7, after V lost 11 bases and J lost 6 bases. This CDR3 comprises 11 residues. CDR3: CAARGEGEQYF. The CDR3 nucleotides are TGTGCCGCGCGAGGGGAGGGCGAGCAGTACTTC.

This clonotype appeared many times. The chain links TRBV20-1 to TRBJ2-6, with 12 nucleotides matching TRBD1. V lost 2 bases, J lost 0 bases, and 8 bases stayed unmatched. Germline V gives CDR1 DFQATT, CDR2 SNEGSKA (reference sequence). The CDR3 spans 19 residues. CDR3 DNA sequence: TGCAGTGCTAGACCCGGGACAGGGGGCTTCGGCTCTGGGGCCAACGTCCTGACTTTC. Amino acid sequence: CSARPGTGGFGSGANVLTF.

CDR3 in amino acids: CAWSVEQRILHF. CDR3 in DNA: TGTGCCTGGAGTGTAGAACAGAGGATCCTCCACTTT. This rearrangement joins TRBV30 to TRBJ1-6; no definite D call. Germline assignment: CDR1 GTSNPN and CDR2 SVGIG (reference sequence). The CDR3 spans 12 residues. V lost 0 bases and J lost 15, with 12 bases in between. The full variable domain, in which reference TRBV30 and TRBJ1-6 provide the parts outside the CDR3, is SQTIHQWPATLVQPVGSPLSLECTVEGTSNPNLYWYRQAAGRGLQLLFYSVGIGQISSEVPQNLSASRPQDRQFILSSKKLLLSDSGFYLCAWSVEQRILHFGNGTRLTVT.

The rearrangement uses TRBV28 and TRBJ2-7; TRBD1 is a possible D gene (5 bases). Germline V gene lookup returns CDR1 MDHEN and CDR2 SYDVKM. The CDR3 contains 16 residues. With 8 bases removed from V and 5 bases from J, the gap between germline ends came to 25 bases. The CDR3 region is CASGGAIMKGVHEQYF. The DNA of the CDR3 is TGTGCCAGCGGTGGGGCCATTATGAAGGGTGTCCACGAGCAGTACTTC.

This clonotype was seen only a few times. The J gene is TRBJ1-6, the V gene TRBV27; a possible D gene is TRBD1 (5 bases). V was cut by 4 bases and J by 6 bases, with 19 bases left in between. The CDR3 runs 17 residues. Germline V gene sequence: CDR1 MNHEY, CDR2 SMNVEV (reference sequence). CDR3 nucleotide sequence: TGTGCCAGCAGTTCCCTCCTGGACGGGGGTTTTAATTCACCCCTCCACTTT. Its translation: CASSSLLDGGFNSPLHF.

This clonotype was seen a few times. CDR3 sequence: CSASRQTRDYGYTF. CDR3 nucleotide sequence: TGCAGTGCTAGTCGGCAGACGAGAGACTATGGCTACACCTTC. The chain links TRBV20-1 to TRBJ1-2; D is uncertain. The V and J ends lost 3 bases and 3 bases respectively, with 14 bases between them. Germline CDR1 DFQATT, CDR2 SNEGSKA (reference sequence). This CDR3 is built from 14 residues.

This clonotype showed up just a few times. This rearrangement joins TRBV6-5 to TRBJ2-1, with 10 bases identical to TRBD1. Germline-derived CDR1 and CDR2 are MNHEY and SVGAGI. The CDR3 length is 14 residues. J gave up 6 bases and V 7 bases, and 6 bases lay outside the gene matches. The CDR3 bases are TGTGCCAGCAAAGGGACAGGGGATAGCAATGAGCAGTTCTTC. Translated: CASKGTGDSNEQFF.

This clonotype was recorded a few times. This chain uses TRBV2 with TRBJ2-1, with 10 bases identical to TRBD2. The V gene's germline CDR1 is SNHLY and CDR2 FYNNEI. V gave up 8 bases and J gave up 8 bases; unmatched junction bases: 6. This CDR3 has 13 residues. The CDR3 bases are TGTGCCAGCGATACTAGCGGGGACTATGAGCAGTTCTTC. The encoded protein is CASDTSGDYEQFF.

Many counts were recorded for this clonotype. V and J are TRBV20-1 and TRBJ1-2; possibly TRBD1 for D (6 bases). Germline V gene data show CDR1 as DFQATT and CDR2 as SNEGSKA (reference sequence). The CDR3 has 11 residues. V was trimmed by 6 bases and J by 7 bases, leaving 12 bases between them. The CDR3 coding sequence is TGCAGTGCCGGGACAAATTTTGGCTACACCTTC. Its protein product is CSAGTNFGYTF.

The CDR3 bases are TGCGCCAGCAGCTTGGACAGCGGGGGGCCCGCTGGGGGCGGCACAGATACGCAGTATTTT. Its translation: CASSLDSGGPAGGGTDTQYF. V gene TRBV5-1 combines with J gene TRBJ2-3; TRBD2 matches at 9 bases. Germline V gives CDR1 SGHRS, CDR2 YFSETQ. This CDR3 comprises 20 residues. The V gene end was trimmed by 0 bases and the J gene end by 1 base; junction bases not matched to a gene: 15.

This chain links TRBV6-2 or TRBV6-3 with TRBJ2-3; D remains ambiguous. CDR3 length: 15 amino acids. Germline CDR1 is MNHEY and CDR2 is SVGEGT. Trimming removed 2 bases at V and 3 bases at J, with 12 bases between. This CDR3 is CASSYETDGTDTQYF. DNA for the CDR3: TGTGCCAGCAGTTACGAAACCGACGGAACAGATACGCAGTATTTT.

This clonotype was seen a few times. A junction end diverges from the germline sequence, so it may reflect a read error. This CDR3 reads CASSTAYEQYF. DNA for the CDR3: TGTGCCAGCAGTACAGCCTACGAACAGTACTTC. V gene TRBV12-3 or TRBV12-4 combines with J gene TRBJ2-7; D call uncertain. CDR3 size: 11 residues.

The chain combines TRBV28 with TRBJ2-1; tentative D call: TRBD1 (5 bases). The V end lost 2 bases, the J end lost 6 bases, and 14 bases lay between the germline ends. This CDR3 has 15 residues. Germline values: CDR1 MDHEN, CDR2 SYDVKM. The chain's CDR3 is CASSLGASMSNEQFF. In DNA, the CDR3 is TGTGCCAGCAGTTTAGGGGCCTCCATGAGCAATGAGCAGTTCTTC. Filled out from reference TRBV28 and TRBJ2-1, the complete variable domain reads DVKVTQSSRYLVKRTGEKVFLECVQDMDHENMFWYRQDPGLGLRLIYFSYDVKMKEKGDIPEGYSVSREKKERFSLILESASTNQTSMYLCASSLGASMSNEQFFGPGTRLTVL.

This clonotype turned up a few times. The chain carries TRBV12-3 or TRBV12-4 and TRBJ2-5; no firm D call. Deletions cut 6 bases from V and 2 bases from J, with 16 bases between. The CDR3 runs 15 residues. CDR3 bases: TGTGCCAGCAGGGCCTGGGGTCTAAGTCAAGAGACCCAGTACTTC. It specifies CASRAWGLSQETQYF.

This clonotype was picked up a small number of times. J is TRBJ2-1 and V is TRBV7-9; 9 nucleotides line up with TRBD1. The CDR3 is made up of 15 amino acids. The V segment lost 1 base and the J segment 10 bases; nucleotides outside the gene matches: 8. The germline gives CDR1 SEHNR, CDR2 FQNEAQ (reference sequence). CDR3 DNA: TGTGCCAGCAGCTTAGAAGGGACAGGGTCCCAGGAGCAGTTCTTC. Translated: CASSLEGTGSQEQFF.

This rearrangement joins TRBV20-1 to TRBJ2-1; 12 bases line up with TRBD2. Germline CDR1 DFQATT, CDR2 SNEGSKA (reference sequence). This CDR3 has 16 amino acids. The V and J ends lost 2 bases and 7 bases, in that order; junction bases with no gene match: 9. In DNA, the CDR3 is TGCAGTGCTAGAACCCGGACTAGCGGGGCGACAAATGAGCAGTTCTTC. Translation: CSARTRTSGATNEQFF.

The chain couples TRBV12-3 or TRBV12-4 to TRBJ2-3; 12 nucleotides agree with TRBD2. V shed 1 base, J shed 2 bases, and the junction held 4 bases outside the gene matches. CDR3 size: 17 residues. CDR3: CASSLGTSGGYTDTQYF. In DNA, the CDR3 is TGTGCCAGCAGTTTAGGAACTAGCGGGGGGTACACAGATACGCAGTATTTT.

This clonotype has a count of ten or more. The rearrangement joins TRBV4-3 to TRBJ2-3; 10 nucleotides line up with TRBD1. V lost 3 bases, J lost 4 bases, and 4 bases stayed unmatched. CDR1 is LGHNA, CDR2 YSLEER, per germline. This CDR3 contains 15 residues. CDR3 nucleotide sequence: TGCGCCAGCAGCCAGGGGACAGGGGATGCAGATACGCAGTATTTT. Translation gives CASSQGTGDADTQYF.

This sequence joins TRBV27 and TRBJ1-6, with a weak D call TRBD1 (6 bases). The CDR3 contains 18 residues. Germline-derived CDR1 and CDR2 are MNHEY and SMNVEV (reference sequence). Trimming stripped 2 bases from V and 0 bases from J, with 14 bases between. CDR3: CASSLLGDTRSYNSPLHF. The CDR3 region has the DNA TGTGCCAGCAGTTTACTAGGGGACACTCGCTCCTATAATTCACCCCTCCACTTT.

This clonotype was seen a few times. This chain uses TRBV12-3 or TRBV12-4 with TRBJ1-5; TRBD1 matches at 11 bases. This CDR3 is built from 15 residues. V lost 6 bases to trimming and J lost 7 bases; unmatched junction nucleotides: 8. In DNA form, the CDR3 reads TGTGCCAGCAGGTGGACAGGGGGCGCGGGGCAGCCCCAGCATTTT. This codes for CASRWTGGAGQPQHF.

J is TRBJ1-1 and V is TRBV6-2 or TRBV6-3; no reliable D call. CDR3 length equals 14 residues. Per germline, CDR1 MNHEY and CDR2 SVGEGT. Trimming pared 4 bases from V and 1 base from J, leaving 10 bases between. CDR3 in DNA: TGTGCCAGCAGTTTCTACTACCCGAACACTGAAGCTTTCTTT. Protein sequence: CASSFYYPNTEAFF.

The V call is TRBV4-3, the J call TRBJ1-5; no firm D call. The V end was cut by 0 bases, the J end by 3 bases, with 9 bases between. The CDR3 has 15 residues. Germline V CDR1 and CDR2: LGHNA, YSLEER. CDR3 DNA: TGCGCCAGCAGCCAAGATATGTCGGTCAATCAGCCCCAGCATTTT. Translated: CASSQDMSVNQPQHF.

The J gene is TRBJ2-2, the V gene TRBV19; TRBD1 matches 9 bases. The length of the CDR3 is 17 residues. Germline-derived CDR1 and CDR2 are LNHDA and SQIVND (reference sequence). The V segment lost 8 bases and the J segment 6 bases; nucleotides outside the gene matches: 16. DNA of the CDR3: TGTGCCAGTTTGAGCGGCCCGGACAGGGGATTATCCGGGGAGCTGTTTTTT. Its translation: CASLSGPDRGLSGELFF.

The sample holds one count of this clonotype. V and J are TRBV12-3 or TRBV12-4 and TRBJ2-7, with TRBD2 matching 9 bases. This CDR3 has 14 residues. The junction had 5 bases not matched to a gene; V was cut back by 6 bases and J by 2 bases. CDR3 DNA: TGTGCCAGCAGGAAGACTAGCGGCCCCTACGAGCAGTACTTC. Translation gives CASRKTSGPYEQYF.

The chain recombines TRBV4-1 with TRBJ1-2; D is possibly TRBD1 (6 bases). The V end was cut by 2 bases, the J end by 2 bases, with 9 bases between. This CDR3 comprises 14 residues. Per the germline V gene, CDR1 is MGHRA and CDR2 is YSYEKL. CDR3 sequence (DNA): TGCGCCAGCAGCCAACCGGACAGAAACTATGGCTACACCTTC. The encoded protein is CASSQPDRNYGYTF.